This T cell receptor (beta chain) was retrieved from a study of tumor-infiltrating lymphocytes in primary liver carcinoma. Total RNA amounting to approximately 460 ng was the source from which TCR beta cDNA was made with a constant-region primer. Libraries for TCR beta were built through three nested multiplex PCR rounds, which together made up a slightly modified ARM-PCR procedure. TRBV1-TRBV30 forward primers paired with a C-beta reverse primer drove the first two PCR rounds, roughly 10 cycles each. TCRdb redid the calling of the multiplex PCR reads with MiXCR, one entry per CDR3 protein. The table includes more than 150,000 distinct CDR3 sequences, 50% to 75% detected once. The germline gives CDR1 SEHNR, CDR2 FQNEAQ (reference sequence). This CDR3 is built from 15 residues. Losses at the gene ends were 4 bases for V and 5 bases for J; bases not matched to a gene: 10. They got blood RNA out of unsorted whole blood and also pulled out germline DNA.

What was sequenced was peripheral blood. The receptor's source is a man between 35 and 55 years old with primary liver carcinoma and hepatitis B virus infection. The gene calls are TRBV7-9 and TRBJ2-7; 8 bases map to TRBD1. The CDR3 spells CASSYRTGIVHEQYF. The CDR3 region has the DNA TGTGCCAGCAGCTACCGGACAGGGATCGTCCACGAGCAGTACTTC.